The 26 T cell receptor beta chains below were found in one sample sequenced in a study of cytomegalovirus exposure and HLA in healthy donors. It was with 60 Vbeta and 13 Jbeta primers that the PCR ran. Sequenced by immunoSEQ multiplex PCR; TCRdb stores in-frame clones only, minus some. Counted here are 60,000 to 75,000 clones, under 85% occurring once; the ten biggest clones make up around 5.4%. Sequencing was carried out using PBMCs. Receptors originate from a man aged 45 to 65 in good health and CMV-seronegative.

The CDR3 reads CASSVTQGRNEKLFF. The CDR3 region has the DNA TGTGCCAGTAGTGTGACACAGGGACGTAATGAAAAACTGTTTTTT. The chain is built from TRBV19 and TRBJ1-4; D may be TRBD1 (6 bases). Between the trimmed V and J ends, which lost 5 bases and 4 bases, there was a span of 14 bases. This CDR3 has 15 amino acids. The germline V gene has CDR1 LNHDA and CDR2 SQIVND (reference sequence).

The chain has TRBV9 and TRBJ2-3, with a possible D match to TRBD2 (6 bases). The germline gives CDR1 SGDLS, CDR2 YYNGEE. V was pared by 4 bases and J by 1 base, with 22 bases between. There are 18 residues in the CDR3. CDR3: CASSPRGGAGVGTDTQYF. CDR3 bases: TGTGCCAGCAGCCCCCGAGGAGGGGCCGGAGTTGGCACAGATACGCAGTATTTT.

The chain combines TRBV2 with TRBJ2-6; TRBD2 is a possible D gene (6 bases). CDR1 is SNHLY and CDR2 is FYNNEI in the germline V gene. This CDR3 has 13 amino acids. V was clipped by 6 bases and J by 3 bases, with 6 bases between them. CDR3 protein: CASSGGGANVLTF. CDR3 DNA: TGTGCCAGCAGCGGGGGTGGGGCCAACGTCCTGACTTTC.

The CDR3 coding sequence is TGCGCCAGCAGCGCGTCTGACTCCGGGGAGCTGTTTTTT. It encodes CASSASDSGELFF. V usage is TRBV5-1 and J usage is TRBJ2-2; the D is unclear. In germline, CDR1 is SGHRS, CDR2 YFSETQ. The CDR3 has 13 amino acids. V was cut by 4 bases and J by 6 bases, with 10 bases left in between.

A word on this clone: The junction shows a germline mismatch at one end, possibly a read error. This chain joins TRBV30 and TRBJ2-3; TRBD1 is a possible D gene (6 bases). CDR1 is GTSNPN, CDR2 SVGIG, per germline (reference sequence). The CDR3 contains 15 residues. In DNA, the CDR3 is TGTGCCTGGGGTGCAACAGGGCATAGCATAGATACGCAGTATTTT. Protein: CAWGATGHSIDTQYF.

This sequence joins TRBV7-8 and TRBJ1-6; 7 bases match TRBD1. V lost 8 bases and J lost 7; bases outside the gene matches: 8. Germline lookup yields CDR1 SGHVS and CDR2 FQNEAQ. The CDR3 is made up of 14 amino acids. The DNA of the CDR3 is TGTGCCAGCCTTAGAGACAGGGTCAATTCACCCCTCCACTTT. Translation: CASLRDRVNSPLHF. Complete variable domain (other parts from reference TRBV7-8 and TRBJ1-6): GAGVSQSPRYKVAKRGQDVALRCDPISGHVSLFWYQQALGQGPEFLTYFQNEAQLDKSGLPSDRFFAERPEGSVSTLKIQRTQQEDSAVYLCASLRDRVNSPLHFGNGTRLTVT.

The CDR3 loop reads CASSRDRGRDQPQHF. CDR3 DNA sequence: TGTGCCAGCTCCCGGGACAGGGGAAGGGATCAGCCCCAGCATTTT. The chain uses TRBV18 and TRBJ1-5; 10 positions match TRBD1. This CDR3 has 15 residues. The junction had 7 bases not matched to a gene; V was cut back by 6 bases and J by 5 bases. Germline V gives CDR1 KGHSH, CDR2 LQKENI.

The chain is built from TRBV7-9 and TRBJ1-2; possible D gene TRBD1, 5 bases. Germline V gives CDR1 SEHNR, CDR2 FQNEAQ (reference sequence). Trimming took 2 bases from V and 5 from J, leaving 24 bases between them. The CDR3 length is 18 residues. DNA for the CDR3: TGTGCCAGCAGCTTACCAGTCAACTCCCCAGGGTCTTCTTATGGCTACACCTTC. Translated: CASSLPVNSPGSSYGYTF. The whole variable domain, filled in from reference TRBV7-9 and TRBJ1-2, reads DTGVSQNPRHKITKRGQNVTFRCDPISEHNRLYWYRQTLGQGPEFLTYFQNEAQLEKSRLLSDRFSAERPKGSFSTLEIQRTEQGDSAMYLCASSLPVNSPGSSYGYTFGSGTRLTVV.

The CDR3 loop reads CASTLTISLRGANYGYTF. The CDR3 nucleotides are TGTGCCAGCACCCTAACCATCTCTCTCAGGGGAGCTAACTATGGCTACACCTTC. The chain carries TRBV28 and TRBJ1-2; weak D call: TRBD1 (6 bases). Germline CDR1 reads MDHEN; CDR2 reads SYDVKM. CDR3 length equals 18 residues. V was clipped by 7 bases and J by 0 bases, with 24 bases between them.

CDR3 nucleotides: TGTGCCAGCAGCGTAGATCCGCTAATCAATGAGCAGTTCTTC. This gives the protein CASSVDPLINEQFF. The rearrangement joins TRBV9 to TRBJ2-1, with D unresolved. The V gene's germline CDR1 is SGDLS and CDR2 YYNGEE. The CDR3 consists of 14 residues. Trimming left V 0 bases short and J 6 bases short, with 10 bases between.

This clone occurred once. The CDR3 sequence is CASSVDSDTEAFF. The CDR3 region has the DNA TGTGCCAGCAGTGTGGACAGTGACACTGAAGCTTTCTTT. The chain links TRBV6-4 to TRBJ1-1; TRBD1 is a possible D gene (6 bases). Germline lookup yields CDR1 MRHNA and CDR2 SNTAGT. Trimming took 4 bases from V and 3 from J, leaving 9 bases between them. The CDR3 runs 13 residues.

CDR3 sequence: CASSLGQGARSQPQHF. The CDR3 bases are TGTGCCAGCAGCTTAGGGCAGGGGGCACGAAGTCAGCCCCAGCATTTT. V and J are TRBV7-8 and TRBJ1-5; 8 nucleotides agree with TRBD1. This CDR3 comprises 16 residues. With V trimmed by 1 base and J by 6 bases, 8 bases remained unmatched. CDR1 is SGHVS and CDR2 is FQNEAQ in the germline V gene. The entire variable domain, with the rest obtained from reference TRBV7-8 and TRBJ1-5, is as follows: GAGVSQSPRYKVAKRGQDVALRCDPISGHVSLFWYQQALGQGPEFLTYFQNEAQLDKSGLPSDRFFAERPEGSVSTLKIQRTQQEDSAVYLCASSLGQGARSQPQHFGDGTRLSIL.

This clone was detected once. The chain has TRBV5-6 and TRBJ2-1, with 8 bases matching TRBD1. Trimming took 0 bases from V and 3 from J; bases not matched to a gene: 8. Germline CDR1 is SGHDT and CDR2 is YYEEEE. The CDR3 has 17 residues. In DNA form, the CDR3 reads TGTGCCAGCAGCTTGGACGGACAGGGAACTTACTACAATGAGCAGTTCTTC. It codes for CASSLDGQGTYYNEQFF.

The chain employs TRBV28 and TRBJ1-4; D call uncertain. In germline, CDR1 is MDHEN, CDR2 SYDVKM. This CDR3 region has 14 residues. Trimming left V 5 bases short and J 8 bases short, with 15 bases between. The CDR3 DNA follows: TGTGCCAGCAGTCCCTTATTGGGCAGGGAAAAACTGTTTTTT. This gives the protein CASSPLLGREKLFF. Together with reference TRBV28 and TRBJ1-4, the CDR3 gives the full variable domain: DVKVTQSSRYLVKRTGEKVFLECVQDMDHENMFWYRQDPGLGLRLIYFSYDVKMKEKGDIPEGYSVSREKKERFSLILESASTNQTSMYLCASSPLLGREKLFFGSGTQLSVL.

The genes are TRBV5-1 and TRBJ1-1; 7 bases are shared with TRBD1. V trimming: 5 bases; J trimming: 1 base; junction bases outside the gene matches: 5. The CDR3 sequence is 14 residues long. Germline CDR1 and CDR2: SGHRS and YFSETQ. The DNA of the CDR3 is TGCGCCAGCAGAATACAGGGGCAGAACACTGAAGCTTTCTTT. Protein product: CASRIQGQNTEAFF.

V gene TRBV27 combines with J gene TRBJ2-7; maybe TRBD2 (6 bases). Looked up from germline, CDR1 is MNHEY and CDR2 is SMNVEV (reference sequence). Trimming shortened V by 5 bases and J by 7 bases, and 21 bases separated the two germline ends. This CDR3 spans 15 amino acids. The CDR3: CASSPRPGGASEQYF. The CDR3 DNA reads TGTGCCAGCAGTCCCCGCCCAGGAGGGGCGAGTGAGCAGTACTTC.

The chain is built from TRBV5-1 and TRBJ1-4, with 7 bases lining up with TRBD1. The ends lost 4 bases at V and 0 bases at J; junction bases unmatched: 3. This CDR3 is 15 amino acids long. CDR1 and CDR2 (germline): SGHRS, YFSETQ. The CDR3 is CASSRDSATNEKLFF. For the CDR3, the DNA is TGCGCCAGCAGCAGGGACAGTGCAACTAATGAAAAACTGTTTTTT.

The V and J genes are TRBV18 and TRBJ2-2; 10 nucleotides match TRBD1. This CDR3 comprises 16 residues. Germline values: CDR1 KGHSH, CDR2 LQKENI. V was clipped by 5 bases and J by 3 bases; unmatched bases: 6. The CDR3 DNA reads as TGTGCCAGCTCATCCAGACAGGGGGCGGACACCGGGGAGCTGTTTTTT. Amino acid sequence: CASSSRQGADTGELFF. Combining the CDR3 with reference TRBV18 and TRBJ2-2 gives the whole variable domain NAGVMQNPRHLVRRRGQEARLRCSPMKGHSHVYWYRQLPEEGLKFMVYLQKENIIDESGMPKERFSAEFPKEGPSILRIQQVVRGDSAAYFCASSSRQGADTGELFFGEGSRLTVL.

The table lists this clone with a few counts. The chain joins TRBV2 to TRBJ1-4; D unclear. V was shortened by 8 bases and J by 7 bases, with 11 bases between the two germline ends. The CDR3 has 12 amino acids. Germline CDR1 SNHLY, CDR2 FYNNEI. In nucleotides, the CDR3 is TGTGCCAGCGAGAGAAGGAGTGAAAAACTGTTTTTT. Protein product: CASERRSEKLFF.

This clone has a single count. The V and J genes are TRBV19 and TRBJ1-5, with 8 nucleotides matching TRBD1. The V gene's germline CDR1 is LNHDA and CDR2 SQIVND (reference sequence). The CDR3 length is 15 residues. V lost 4 bases, J lost 6 bases, and 8 bases stayed unmatched. The CDR3 protein is CASSTGQVRSQPQHF. In DNA form, the CDR3 reads TGTGCCAGTAGTACGGGACAGGTTCGCAGTCAGCCCCAGCATTTT. The whole variable domain, filled in from reference TRBV19 and TRBJ1-5, reads DGGITQSPKYLFRKEGQNVTLSCEQNLNHDAMYWYRQDPGQGLRLIYYSQIVNDFQKGDIAEGYSVSREKKESFPLTVTSAQKNPTAFYLCASSTGQVRSQPQHFGDGTRLSIL.

A remark on this clone: One junction end disagrees with the germline gene, perhaps due to a read error. This chain uses TRBV7-7 with TRBJ2-1, with 13 bases fitting TRBD2. The CDR3 is made up of 15 amino acids. Germline-derived CDR1 and CDR2 are SSHAT and FNYEAQ (reference sequence). CDR3 coding DNA: TGTGCTAGCAGCTCGGGACTAGCGGGGAACAATGAGCAGTTCTTC. Translating gives CASSSGLAGNNEQFF.

This clone was counted a few times. The genes are TRBV19 and TRBJ2-1; 10 bases are a match to TRBD2. The CDR3 spans 15 residues. J was trimmed by 6 bases and V by 5 bases; bases with no gene match: 7. CDR1 is LNHDA and CDR2 is SQIVND in the germline V gene (reference sequence). This CDR3 reads CASSSLAGDVNEQFF. The CDR3 nucleotides read TGTGCCAGTAGTTCTCTAGCGGGGGATGTCAATGAGCAGTTCTTC.

Concerning this clone itself: At the DNA level, this CDR3 is encoded by other sequences in the same sample as well. The V call is TRBV5-5, the J call TRBJ1-2; D gene uncertain. This CDR3 has 14 residues. Germline CDR1 SGHKS, CDR2 YYEKEE (reference sequence). V was cut by 2 bases and J by 3 bases, with 11 bases left in between. Here the CDR3 DNA reads TGTGCCAGCAGCTTACAACAGCCTCACTATGGCTACACCTTC. Translated, it gives CASSLQQPHYGYTF.

V and J are TRBV7-3 and TRBJ1-1; D ambiguous. With 5 bases removed from V and 5 bases from J, the gap between germline ends came to 12 bases. The CDR3 consists of 13 residues. Germline V gene data show CDR1 as SGHTA and CDR2 as FQGTGA. The CDR3 DNA sequence: TGTGCCAGCAGCCCCGAGGCTGGGACTGAAGCTTTCTTT. Protein: CASSPEAGTEAFF.

Only one count was recorded for this clone. The chain uses TRBV5-1 and TRBJ2-1, with D possibly TRBD2 on 6 matching bases. Germline values: CDR1 SGHRS, CDR2 YFSETQ. With 1 base removed from V and 1 base from J, the gap between germline ends came to 9 bases. The CDR3 has 15 amino acids. The CDR3 region has the DNA TGCGCCAGCAGCTTGCGGGCGGGGTCCTACAATGAGCAGTTCTTC. This gives the protein CASSLRAGSYNEQFF.

This chain links TRBV10-2 with TRBJ1-1; TRBD1 is a possible D gene (6 bases). CDR1 and CDR2 from the germline V gene are WSHSY and SAAADI. The CDR3 has 14 amino acids. V lost 5 bases to trimming and J lost 4 bases, with 14 bases between them. The CDR3 DNA sequence: TGCGCCAGCAGTCCCCCAGGGGTGGGCACTGAAGCTTTCTTT. As protein: CASSPPGVGTEAFF.